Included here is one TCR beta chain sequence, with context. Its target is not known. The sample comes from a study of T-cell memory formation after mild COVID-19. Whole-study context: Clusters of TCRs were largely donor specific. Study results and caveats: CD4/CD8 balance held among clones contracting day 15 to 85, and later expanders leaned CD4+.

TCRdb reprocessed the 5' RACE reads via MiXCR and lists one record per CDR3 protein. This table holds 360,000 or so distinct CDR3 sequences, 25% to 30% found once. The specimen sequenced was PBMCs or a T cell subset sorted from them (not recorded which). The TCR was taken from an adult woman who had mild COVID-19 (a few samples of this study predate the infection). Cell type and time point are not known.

In DNA form, the CDR3 reads TGTGCCAGCACCGTTAGCCCCAGCTTTAGAAGCTGGGCCTATGGCTACACCTTC. Protein: CASTVSPSFRSWAYGYTF. This sequence joins TRBV12-3 or TRBV12-4 and TRBJ1-2; D remains unclear. CDR3 length equals 18 residues. V lost 7 bases, J lost 4 bases, and 28 bases lay in between.